This T cell receptor (beta chain) was sequenced for a study of identical twins. V dropped 1 base and J dropped 4 bases, with 4 bases sitting between them. Per germline, CDR1 SNHLY and CDR2 FYNNEI. The CDR3 totals 13 residues. MiXCR, applied by TCRdb to the 5' RACE reads, yields one record per CDR3 protein. Here the sample spans under 250,000 distinct CDR3 sequences, roughly 7.5% being singletons. Regarding the study as a whole: Carriage of fewer insertions was seen in abundant cord blood beta clonotypes, whereas memory repertoires showed none. The study reached conclusions through statistical analysis that was cross-sectional, not following the same donors. Model-predicted out-of-frame TCR alpha sharing fell below observed values in monozygotic twins. Weaker excess sharing between twins was seen in beta out-of-frame sequences.

Details on this clonotype: Its antigen is undetermined.

These same records also appear under a second study, on yellow fever vaccine responses in identical twins.

This clonotype originated in a woman in her late teens or twenties in good health. The sample comprised CD8+ T cells sorted from blood. V and J are TRBV2 and TRBJ2-2, with D hard to call. The CDR3 DNA sequence: TGTGCCAGCAGTGAAGGGGTCACCGGGGAGCTGTTTTTT. Translated: CASSEGVTGELFF.